This passage covers 22 T cell receptor beta chains from one sample sequenced in a study of monozygotic twins with inflammatory bowel disease. Reanalyzing the 5' RACE reads, TCRdb keeps one entry per CDR3 protein, without DNA. This sample's table reports approximately 420,000 distinct CDR3 sequences. Sequenced sample: blood. The origin of the receptors is a human donor with ulcerative colitis or Crohn's disease, or a healthy co-twin of an affected twin (not recorded which).

The chain carries TRBV28 and TRBJ1-2; with no DNA, the TCRdb D assignment of TRBD1 cannot be verified. Germline CDR1 and CDR2: MDHEN and SYDVKM. The CDR3 is 12 amino acids. This CDR3 reads CASSPGDYGYTF.

This chain connects TRBV18 to TRBJ2-7; the D call of TRBD2 rests on TCRdb alone, since no DNA is present to check it. Germline CDR1 KGHSH, CDR2 LQKENI. This CDR3 has 14 residues. CDR3 amino acids: CASSDQGLSYEQYF.

The V gene is TRBV19, the J gene TRBJ2-7; TCRdb's assignment of TRBD2 cannot be checked, as there is no DNA. CDR1 and CDR2 (germline): LNHDA, SQIVND (reference sequence). The CDR3 is 16 amino acids. CDR3 sequence reads: CASSIGAARPSYEQYF.

The rearrangement joins TRBV6-1 to TRBJ2-5; as DNA is missing, the TRBD1 call by TCRdb cannot be tested. The germline gives CDR1 MNHNS, CDR2 SASEGT. This CDR3 has 14 residues. Here the CDR3 reads CASRRTGGGETQYF.

The rearrangement links TRBV14 to TRBJ2-1; the TRBD2 assignment by TCRdb is unverifiable without DNA. Looked up from germline, CDR1 is SGHDN and CDR2 is FVKESK. The CDR3 covers 15 residues. Here the CDR3 reads CTSSQELSSGVEQFF.

The genes are TRBV7-9 and TRBJ2-5. The CDR3 consists of 13 residues. Germline CDR1 SEHNR, CDR2 FQNEAQ (reference sequence). This CDR3 is CASSPTSGETQYF.

The chain carries TRBV11-2 and TRBJ2-7; TCRdb's assignment of TRBD2 cannot be checked, as there is no DNA. Germline assignment: CDR1 SGHAT and CDR2 FQNNGV. The CDR3 is 17 amino acids. CDR3 sequence: CASSLSGSGSVIYEQYF. The variable domain in full, completed from reference TRBV11-2 and TRBJ2-7, reads EAGVAQSPRYKIIEKRQSVAFWCNPISGHATLYWYQQILGQGPKLLIQFQNNGVVDDSQLPKDRFSAERLKGVDSTLKIQPAKLEDSAVYLCASSLSGSGSVIYEQYFGPGTRLTVT.

The chain carries TRBV7-3 and TRBJ1-1; checking the TCRdb D call of TRBD1 is not possible without DNA. The CDR3 sequence is 15 residues long. Germline lookup yields CDR1 SGHTA and CDR2 FQGTGA. The CDR3 reads CASSPPGRGPTEAFF.

The rearrangement links TRBV6-1 to TRBJ2-1; TCRdb indicates TRBD2, and absent DNA this call remains unverified. The CDR3 spans 15 residues. The germline CDR1 and CDR2 sequences are MNHNS and SASEGT. The CDR3 reads CASRGLLAGVNEQFF.

The rearrangement uses TRBV7-9 and TRBJ2-1. This CDR3 contains 14 residues. Germline V CDR1 and CDR2: SEHNR, FQNEAQ (reference sequence). The CDR3 sequence is CASSSEAVWGEQFF.

The chain recombines TRBV24-1 with TRBJ2-3. Germline V gives CDR1 KGHDR, CDR2 SFDVKD. This CDR3 has 14 residues. The CDR3 loop is CATSESGTADTQYF.

The chain is built from TRBV3-1 and TRBJ2-1; as DNA is missing, the TRBD1 call by TCRdb cannot be tested. Germline V gene lookup returns CDR1 LGHDT and CDR2 YNNKEL (reference sequence). The CDR3 length is 14 residues. The CDR3 reads CASSQVRGHNEQFF.

The chain uses TRBV2 and TRBJ2-5. CDR3 length: 14 residues. From germline, CDR1 is SNHLY and CDR2 FYNNEI. The CDR3: CASSEAGSSETQYF.

The V call is TRBV5-1, the J call TRBJ2-5; checking the TCRdb D call of TRBD2 is not possible without DNA. The germline gives CDR1 SGHRS, CDR2 YFSETQ. The CDR3 totals 16 residues. CDR3 in amino acids: CASSPGLAGAQETQYF.

The V call is TRBV20-1, the J call TRBJ2-7. CDR3 size: 11 residues. Germline V gives CDR1 DFQATT, CDR2 SNEGSKA (reference sequence). The CDR3 reads CSASDNYEQYF.

The J gene is TRBJ1-1, the V gene TRBV7-9; TCRdb proposes TRBD1, but this gene call is untestable without DNA. Germline values: CDR1 SEHNR, CDR2 FQNEAQ (reference sequence). This CDR3 comprises 17 residues. The CDR3 protein is CASSPPRGESYNTEAFF.

The chain joins TRBV18 to TRBJ2-5; TCRdb reports TRBD2, a call that lacks DNA to check it against. From germline, CDR1 is KGHSH and CDR2 LQKENI. The CDR3 consists of 13 residues. The CDR3 sequence is CASSPRGMETQYF.

This rearrangement joins TRBV10-2 to TRBJ1-4; TCRdb proposes TRBD1, but this gene call is untestable without DNA. The germline V gene encodes CDR1 WSHSY and CDR2 SAAADI. The CDR3 consists of 13 residues. This CDR3 is CASTSHTNEKLFF.

The chain uses TRBV12-3 or TRBV12-4 and TRBJ2-5; absent DNA, TCRdb's TRBD1 call cannot be checked. The CDR3 is 13 residues long. CDR3 sequence reads: CASKRQGEETQYF.

This chain joins TRBV7-2 and TRBJ2-5; TCRdb's assignment of TRBD2 cannot be checked, as there is no DNA. The CDR3 totals 16 residues. CDR1 and CDR2 (germline): SGHTA, FQGNSA. CDR3 residues: CASSLGLAGGLETQYF.

This rearrangement joins TRBV4-2 to TRBJ2-5; the D call from TCRdb, TRBD1, cannot be confirmed without DNA. In germline, CDR1 is LGHNA, CDR2 YNFKEQ. The CDR3 runs 13 residues. The CDR3 loop is CASSQGVTETQYF.

The chain joins TRBV4-1 to TRBJ2-3. The germline gives CDR1 MGHRA, CDR2 YSYEKL. The CDR3 totals 16 residues. Here the CDR3 reads CASSRESVTSTDTQYF.